The present entry profiles one T cell receptor (beta chain) with its context. Its target is unknown. This entry belongs to a study of cytomegalovirus exposure and HLA in healthy donors. Primers: 60 Vbeta forward and 13 Jbeta reverse. TCRdb keeps only in-frame clones here, not all; method: immunoSEQ multiplex PCR. The repertoire holds roughly 130,000 clones, 80% seen once, with 3% to 4% in the top ten. Study-wide results and caveats: For TCR beta chains, V- and J-gene trimming was later linked to a missense DCLRE1C variant. The authors later found TCR association rates varying by HLA locus, with DRB1 most and HLA-C fewest.

This TCR was recovered from a male donor in good health and CMV-seronegative. The sample comprised PBMCs.

DNA for the CDR3: TGTGCCAGCAGATCTTACAGGGAGACAGATACGCAGTATTTT. It codes for CASRSYRETDTQYF. This chain links TRBV28 with TRBJ2-3; a possible D gene is TRBD1 (6 bases). Trimming pared 6 bases from V and 3 bases from J, leaving 13 bases between. This CDR3 is 14 amino acids long. CDR1 is MDHEN and CDR2 is SYDVKM in the germline V gene.